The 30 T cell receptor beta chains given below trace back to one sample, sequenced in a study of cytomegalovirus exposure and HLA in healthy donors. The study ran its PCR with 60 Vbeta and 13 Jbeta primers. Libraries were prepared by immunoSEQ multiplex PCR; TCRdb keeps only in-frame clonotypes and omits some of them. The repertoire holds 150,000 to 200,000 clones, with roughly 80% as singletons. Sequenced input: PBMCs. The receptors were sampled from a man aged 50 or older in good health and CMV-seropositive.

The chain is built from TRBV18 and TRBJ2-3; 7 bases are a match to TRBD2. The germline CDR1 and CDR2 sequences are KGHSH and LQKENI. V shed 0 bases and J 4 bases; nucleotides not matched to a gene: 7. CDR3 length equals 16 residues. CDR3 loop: CASSPPNAGAADTQYF. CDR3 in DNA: TGTGCCAGCTCACCACCGAATGCGGGAGCGGCAGATACGCAGTATTTT.

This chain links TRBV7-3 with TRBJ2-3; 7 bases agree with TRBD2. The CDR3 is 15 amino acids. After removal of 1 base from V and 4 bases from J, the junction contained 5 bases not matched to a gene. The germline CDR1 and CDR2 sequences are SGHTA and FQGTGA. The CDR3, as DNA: TGTGCCAGCAGCTTAAGGGGAGGGAGTGCAGATACGCAGTATTTT. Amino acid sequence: CASSLRGGSADTQYF.

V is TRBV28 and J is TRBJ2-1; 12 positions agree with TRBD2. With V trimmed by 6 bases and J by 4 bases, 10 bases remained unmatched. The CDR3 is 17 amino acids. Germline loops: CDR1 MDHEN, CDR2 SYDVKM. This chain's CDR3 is CASRIVASGGAYNEQFF. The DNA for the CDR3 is TGTGCCAGCAGGATAGTGGCTAGCGGGGGGGCTTACAATGAGCAGTTCTTC.

The CDR3 DNA follows: TGCGCCAGCAGCCAAGTAGGGGCTGGAATAGGTGGCTACACCTTC. Translated: CASSQVGAGIGGYTF. This chain uses TRBV4-3 with TRBJ1-2; tentative D call: TRBD1 (5 bases). V shed 1 base and J shed 7 bases, with 16 bases lying between them. Germline assignment: CDR1 LGHNA and CDR2 YSLEER. CDR3 length: 15 residues.

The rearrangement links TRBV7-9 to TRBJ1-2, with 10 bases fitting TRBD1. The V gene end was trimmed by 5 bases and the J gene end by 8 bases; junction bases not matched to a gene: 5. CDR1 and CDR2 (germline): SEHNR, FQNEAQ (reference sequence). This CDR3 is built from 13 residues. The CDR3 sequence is CASSPGQGIGYTF. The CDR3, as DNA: TGTGCCAGCAGCCCGGGACAGGGGATAGGCTACACCTTC.

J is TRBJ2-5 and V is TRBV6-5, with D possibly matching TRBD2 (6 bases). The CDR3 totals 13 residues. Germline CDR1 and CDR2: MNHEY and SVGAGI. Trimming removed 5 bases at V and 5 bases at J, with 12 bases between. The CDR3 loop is CASSPGTRETQYF. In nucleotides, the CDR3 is TGTGCCAGCAGTCCCGGGACTCGGGAGACCCAGTACTTC.

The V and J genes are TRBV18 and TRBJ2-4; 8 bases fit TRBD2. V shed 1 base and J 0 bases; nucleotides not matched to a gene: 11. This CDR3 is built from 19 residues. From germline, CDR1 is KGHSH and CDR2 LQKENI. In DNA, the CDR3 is TGTGCCAGCTCACCACAGGGGACCGCGGGAGGACTAGCCAAAAACATTCAGTACTTC. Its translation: CASSPQGTAGGLAKNIQYF.

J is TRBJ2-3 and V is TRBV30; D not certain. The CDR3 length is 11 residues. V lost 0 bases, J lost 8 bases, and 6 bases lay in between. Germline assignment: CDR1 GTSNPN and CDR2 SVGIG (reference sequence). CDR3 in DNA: TGTGCCTGGAGTGTTTCTTTTACGCAGTATTTT. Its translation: CAWSVSFTQYF.

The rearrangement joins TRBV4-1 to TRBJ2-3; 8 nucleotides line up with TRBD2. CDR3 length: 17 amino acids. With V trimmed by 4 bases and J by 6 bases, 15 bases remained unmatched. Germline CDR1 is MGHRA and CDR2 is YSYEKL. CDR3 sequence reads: CASSPRMVAGFVDTQYF. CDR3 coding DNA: TGCGCCAGCAGCCCCAGAATGGTAGCGGGGTTTGTGGATACGCAGTATTTT.

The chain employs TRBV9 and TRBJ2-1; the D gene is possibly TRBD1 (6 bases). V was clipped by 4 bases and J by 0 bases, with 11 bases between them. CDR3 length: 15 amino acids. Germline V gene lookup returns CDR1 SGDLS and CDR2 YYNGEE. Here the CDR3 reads CASSLTGSSYNEQFF. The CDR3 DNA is TGTGCCAGCAGCCTCACAGGGAGCTCCTACAATGAGCAGTTCTTC.

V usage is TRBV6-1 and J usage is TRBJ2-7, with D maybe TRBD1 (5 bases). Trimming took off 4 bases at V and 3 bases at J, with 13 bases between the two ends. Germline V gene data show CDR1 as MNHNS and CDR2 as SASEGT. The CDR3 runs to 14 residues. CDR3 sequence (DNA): TGTGCCAGCAGTGCCTCCGCAGGGCGCTACGAGCAGTACTTC. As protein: CASSASAGRYEQYF.

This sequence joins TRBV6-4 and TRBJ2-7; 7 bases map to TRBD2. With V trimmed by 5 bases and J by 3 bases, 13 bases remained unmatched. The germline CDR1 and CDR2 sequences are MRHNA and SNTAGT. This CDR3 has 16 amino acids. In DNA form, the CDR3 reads TGTGCCAGCAGTCAATCGGGGAGGGGACCGATCTACGAGCAGTACTTC. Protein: CASSQSGRGPIYEQYF.

The CDR3 spells CSGTSGGAYNEQFF. CDR3 bases: TGCAGCGGGACTAGCGGAGGGGCCTACAATGAGCAGTTCTTC. V usage is TRBV29-1 and J usage is TRBJ2-1; 10 bases agree with TRBD2. This CDR3 is 14 amino acids long. Germline V gene lookup returns CDR1 SQVTM and CDR2 ANQGSEA. The junction had 5 bases not matched to a gene; V was cut back by 7 bases and J by 2 bases.

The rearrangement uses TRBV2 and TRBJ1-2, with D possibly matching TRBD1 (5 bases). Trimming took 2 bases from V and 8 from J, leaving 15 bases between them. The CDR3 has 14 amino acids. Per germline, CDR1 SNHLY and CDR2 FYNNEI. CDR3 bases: TGTGCCAGCAGTGAAAAGGGACTCGGTTGGGGCTACACCTTC. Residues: CASSEKGLGWGYTF.

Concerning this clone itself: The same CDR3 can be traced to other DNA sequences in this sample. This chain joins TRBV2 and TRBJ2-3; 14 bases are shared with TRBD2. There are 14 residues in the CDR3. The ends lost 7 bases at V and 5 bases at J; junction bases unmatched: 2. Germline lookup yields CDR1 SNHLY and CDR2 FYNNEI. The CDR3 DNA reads TGTGCCAGCAAGGGGACTAGCGGGGGAGATACGCAGTATTTT. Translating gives CASKGTSGGDTQYF.

Here the CDR3 reads CASSTGNTEAFF. The CDR3 nucleotides are TGTGCCAGCAGCACAGGCAACACTGAAGCTTTCTTT. The rearrangement joins TRBV2 to TRBJ1-1; TRBD1 is a possible D gene (5 bases). Germline V lookup: CDR1 SNHLY, CDR2 FYNNEI. The CDR3 covers 12 residues. V lost 6 bases, J lost 2 bases, and 7 bases lay in between.

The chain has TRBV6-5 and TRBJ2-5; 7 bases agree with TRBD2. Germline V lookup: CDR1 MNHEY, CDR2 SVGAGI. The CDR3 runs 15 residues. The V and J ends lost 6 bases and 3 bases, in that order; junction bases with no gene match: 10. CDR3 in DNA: TGTGCCAGCAGACGCACACGGGGGGTGGAAGAGACCCAGTACTTC. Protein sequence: CASRRTRGVEETQYF.

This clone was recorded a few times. The CDR3 region is CAWSSRTRAPYEQYF. The CDR3 nucleotides are TGTGCCTGGAGTTCCCGGACTCGCGCACCCTACGAGCAGTACTTC. The V gene is TRBV30, the J gene TRBJ2-7; D is perhaps TRBD2 (5 bases). The CDR3 spans 15 residues. Looked up from germline, CDR1 is GTSNPN and CDR2 is SVGIG (reference sequence). Trimming stripped 2 bases from V and 2 bases from J, with 16 bases between.

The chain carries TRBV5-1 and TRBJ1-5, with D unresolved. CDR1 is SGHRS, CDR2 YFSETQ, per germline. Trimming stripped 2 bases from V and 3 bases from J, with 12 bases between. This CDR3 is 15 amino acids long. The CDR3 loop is CASSLDTGNNQPQHF. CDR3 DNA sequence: TGCGCCAGCAGCTTAGACACCGGGAACAATCAGCCCCAGCATTTT.

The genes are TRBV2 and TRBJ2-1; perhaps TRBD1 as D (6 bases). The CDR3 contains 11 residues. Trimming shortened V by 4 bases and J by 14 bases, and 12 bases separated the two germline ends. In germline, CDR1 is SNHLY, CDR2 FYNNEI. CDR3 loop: CASSVDSSEFF. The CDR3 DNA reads TGTGCCAGCAGTGTGGACAGCTCGGAGTTCTTC.

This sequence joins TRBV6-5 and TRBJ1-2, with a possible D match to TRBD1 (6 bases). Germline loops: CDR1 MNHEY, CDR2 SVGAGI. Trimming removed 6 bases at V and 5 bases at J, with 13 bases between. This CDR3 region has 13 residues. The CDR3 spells CASRHRDNYGYTF. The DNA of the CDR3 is TGTGCCAGCAGGCACCGGGACAATTATGGCTACACCTTC.

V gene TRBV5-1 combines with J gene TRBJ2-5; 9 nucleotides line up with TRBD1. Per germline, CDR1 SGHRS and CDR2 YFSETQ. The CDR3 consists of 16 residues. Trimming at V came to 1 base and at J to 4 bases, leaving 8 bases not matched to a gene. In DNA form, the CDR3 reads TGCGCCAGCAGCTTGCGGGCACAGGGGGCAGGAGAGACCCAGTACTTC. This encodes CASSLRAQGAGETQYF.

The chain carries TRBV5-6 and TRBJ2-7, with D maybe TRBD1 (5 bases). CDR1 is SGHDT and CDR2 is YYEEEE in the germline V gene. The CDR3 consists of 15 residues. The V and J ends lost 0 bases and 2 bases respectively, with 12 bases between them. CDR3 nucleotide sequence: TGTGCCAGCAGCTTGGTCGGCAGGGCCACCTACGAGCAGTACTTC. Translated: CASSLVGRATYEQYF.

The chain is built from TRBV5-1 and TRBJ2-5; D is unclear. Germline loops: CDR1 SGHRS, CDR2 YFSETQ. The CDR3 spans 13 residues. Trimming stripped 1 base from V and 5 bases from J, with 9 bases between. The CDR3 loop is CASSLRPRETQYF. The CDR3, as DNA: TGCGCCAGCAGCTTGAGGCCTAGGGAGACCCAGTACTTC.

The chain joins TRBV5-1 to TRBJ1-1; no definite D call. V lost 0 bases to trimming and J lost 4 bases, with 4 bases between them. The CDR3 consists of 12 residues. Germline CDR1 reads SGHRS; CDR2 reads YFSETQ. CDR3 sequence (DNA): TGCGCCAGCAGCTTGGTCGGCACTGAAGCTTTCTTT. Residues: CASSLVGTEAFF.

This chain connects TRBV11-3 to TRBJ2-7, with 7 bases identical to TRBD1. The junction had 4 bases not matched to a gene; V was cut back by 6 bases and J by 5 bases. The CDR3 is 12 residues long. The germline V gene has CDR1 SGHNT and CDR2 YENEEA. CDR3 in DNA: TGTGCCAGCAGACCTACAGGGGACGAGCAGTACTTC. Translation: CASRPTGDEQYF.

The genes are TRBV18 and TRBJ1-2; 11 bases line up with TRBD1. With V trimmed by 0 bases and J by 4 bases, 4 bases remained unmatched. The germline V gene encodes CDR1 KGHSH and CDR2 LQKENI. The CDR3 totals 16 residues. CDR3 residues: CASSPPGQGDVYGYTF. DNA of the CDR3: TGTGCCAGCTCACCACCGGGACAGGGGGACGTCTATGGCTACACCTTC.

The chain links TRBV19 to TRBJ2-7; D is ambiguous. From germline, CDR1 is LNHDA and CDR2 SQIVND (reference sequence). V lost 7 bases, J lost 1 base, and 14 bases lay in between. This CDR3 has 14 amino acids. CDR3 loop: CASTLLPPSYEQYF. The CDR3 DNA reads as TGTGCCAGTACACTCCTGCCTCCTTCCTACGAGCAGTACTTC. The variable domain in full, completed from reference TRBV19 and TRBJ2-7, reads DGGITQSPKYLFRKEGQNVTLSCEQNLNHDAMYWYRQDPGQGLRLIYYSQIVNDFQKGDIAEGYSVSREKKESFPLTVTSAQKNPTAFYLCASTLLPPSYEQYFGPGTRLTVT.

CDR3 in DNA: TGTGCCAGCAGTCCCGGGGGGACCAATTCACCCCTCCACTTT. As protein: CASSPGGTNSPLHF. This sequence joins TRBV28 and TRBJ1-6; D may be TRBD1 (5 bases). Per the germline V gene, CDR1 is MDHEN and CDR2 is SYDVKM. This CDR3 comprises 14 residues. V was cut by 5 bases and J by 7 bases, with 12 bases left in between. Looking up the rest from reference TRBV28 and TRBJ1-6 gives the full variable domain: DVKVTQSSRYLVKRTGEKVFLECVQDMDHENMFWYRQDPGLGLRLIYFSYDVKMKEKGDIPEGYSVSREKKERFSLILESASTNQTSMYLCASSPGGTNSPLHFGNGTRLTVT.

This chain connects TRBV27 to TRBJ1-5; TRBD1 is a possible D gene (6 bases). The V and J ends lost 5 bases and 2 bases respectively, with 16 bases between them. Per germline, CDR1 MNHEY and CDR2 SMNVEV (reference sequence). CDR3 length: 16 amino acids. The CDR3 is CASSIRTGIGNQPQHF. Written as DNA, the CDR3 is TGTGCCAGCAGTATACGAACAGGGATTGGCAATCAGCCCCAGCATTTT.